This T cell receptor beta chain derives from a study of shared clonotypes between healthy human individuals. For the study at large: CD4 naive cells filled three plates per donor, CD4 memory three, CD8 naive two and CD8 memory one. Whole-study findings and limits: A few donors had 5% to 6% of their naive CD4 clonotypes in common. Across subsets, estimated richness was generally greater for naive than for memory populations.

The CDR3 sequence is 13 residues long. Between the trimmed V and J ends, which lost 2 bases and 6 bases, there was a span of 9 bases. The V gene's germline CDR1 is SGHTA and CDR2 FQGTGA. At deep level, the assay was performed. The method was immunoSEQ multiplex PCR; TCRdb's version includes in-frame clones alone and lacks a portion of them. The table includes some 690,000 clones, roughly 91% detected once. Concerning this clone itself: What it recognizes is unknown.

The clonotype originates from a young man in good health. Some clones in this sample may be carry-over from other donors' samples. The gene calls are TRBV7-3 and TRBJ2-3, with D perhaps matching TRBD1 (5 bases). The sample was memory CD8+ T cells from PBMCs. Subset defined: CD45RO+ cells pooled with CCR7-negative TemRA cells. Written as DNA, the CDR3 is TGTGCCAGCAGCTTAGGGGCTGCTGATACGCAGTATTTT. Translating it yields CASSLGAADTQYF.